These 29 T cell receptor beta chains originate from one sample sequenced in a study of blood T cell repertoires in COVID-19 (dated by TCRdb to about 2020). Library creation used the immunoSEQ multiplex PCR assay. What TCRdb holds here is the immuneACCESS table cut down to in-frame rearrangements. Part of the clones is not present; checked against another copy, under half of the missing clones reflect an unresolved V gene, and the others are unexplained. In this sample the table shows 25,000 to 35,000 clones, approximately 92% of which occur a single time. Roughly half of the sample comes from the top ten. The sample comprised peripheral blood. The source is a human donor with acute or convalescent COVID-19. The donor label of this sample is uncertain.

The V and J genes are TRBV11-3 and TRBJ2-1, with a possible D match to TRBD1 (6 bases). V lost 5 bases and J lost 0, with 14 bases in between. CDR3 length equals 16 residues. Germline V gene lookup returns CDR1 SGHNT and CDR2 YENEEA. The CDR3 region is CASSLQGEISYNEQFF. The CDR3 bases are TGTGCCAGCAGCCTACAGGGAGAGATCTCCTACAATGAGCAGTTCTTC.

A few counts support this clone. The CDR3 DNA reads as TGCGCCAGCAGCCTCGGGACTAGCGGGAGTTCTGGGGCCAACGTCCTGACTTTC. Translating gives CASSLGTSGSSGANVLTF. The V call is TRBV5-1, the J call TRBJ2-6; 14 nucleotides line up with TRBD2. The CDR3 runs 18 residues. CDR1 is SGHRS and CDR2 is YFSETQ in the germline V gene. V shed 4 bases, J shed 1 base, and the junction held 4 bases outside the gene matches.

The gene calls are TRBV30 and TRBJ2-1, with 10 bases lining up with TRBD2. V lost 0 bases to trimming and J lost 7 bases; unmatched junction nucleotides: 6. The CDR3 loop spans 15 amino acids. Germline CDR1 is GTSNPN and CDR2 is SVGIG (reference sequence). CDR3 nucleotides: TGTGCCTGGAGTGTTGAACTAGCGGGGAGGAATGAGCAGTTCTTC. Encoded protein: CAWSVELAGRNEQFF.

The rearrangement links TRBV2 to TRBJ1-1; D possibly corresponds to TRBD1 (6 bases). CDR1 is SNHLY, CDR2 FYNNEI, per germline. The CDR3 loop spans 14 amino acids. The V gene lost 4 bases and the J gene lost 2 bases, with 11 bases spanning the gap. DNA for the CDR3: TGTGCCAGCAGTGGACTCAGGGGAAACACTGAAGCTTTCTTT. Translation gives CASSGLRGNTEAFF.

This chain joins TRBV29-1 and TRBJ2-7, with 9 bases matching TRBD1. V dropped 2 bases and J dropped 6; count of bases not matched to a gene: 5. This CDR3 comprises 13 residues. Germline CDR1 reads SQVTM; CDR2 reads ANQGSEA. CDR3 region: CSVEMGQGLEQYF. CDR3 coding DNA: TGCAGCGTTGAAATGGGACAGGGTCTCGAGCAGTACTTC.

Note on this clone: The same CDR3 arises from other DNA sequences in this sample as well. V is TRBV5-1 and J is TRBJ2-5, with TRBD1 identical over 8 bases. Germline V CDR1 and CDR2: SGHRS, YFSETQ. The CDR3 runs 14 residues. V lost 4 bases to trimming and J lost 1 base; unmatched junction nucleotides: 3. The CDR3, as DNA: TGCGCCAGCAGCGCCGGACAGGGCCAAGAGACCCAGTACTTC. This translates into CASSAGQGQETQYF.

V gene TRBV10-2 combines with J gene TRBJ1-2; D unclear. With 3 bases removed from V and 5 bases from J, the gap between germline ends came to 4 bases. CDR1 and CDR2 from the germline V gene are WSHSY and SAAADI. There are 11 residues in the CDR3. The CDR3 sequence: CASSDRYGYTF. In DNA, the CDR3 is TGCGCCAGCAGTGATAGATATGGCTACACCTTC.

This chain uses TRBV16 with TRBJ1-2, with 7 nucleotides matching TRBD1. The ends lost 4 bases at V and 3 bases at J; junction bases unmatched: 11. The CDR3 has 16 residues. Per germline, CDR1 KGHSY and CDR2 FQNENV. CDR3 sequence reads: CASSRRGQGVDYGYTF. CDR3 sequence (DNA): TGTGCCAGCAGCCGTCGGGGGCAGGGGGTCGACTATGGCTACACCTTC.

This chain uses TRBV5-1 with TRBJ1-3; 7 bases are a match to TRBD1. The CDR3 runs 17 residues. Germline assignment: CDR1 SGHRS and CDR2 YFSETQ. The V gene end was trimmed by 4 bases and the J gene end by 0 bases; junction bases not matched to a gene: 10. The CDR3 sequence: CASSPRQGQSSGNTIYF. Written as DNA, the CDR3 is TGCGCCAGCAGCCCACGACAGGGCCAGAGCTCTGGAAACACCATATATTTT.

This chain's CDR3 is CASSPQETGVEQYF. The CDR3 nucleotides read TGTGCCAGCTCACCACAAGAGACAGGGGTTGAGCAGTACTTC. This sequence joins TRBV18 and TRBJ2-7; 8 bases match TRBD1. Germline lookup yields CDR1 KGHSH and CDR2 LQKENI. V lost 1 base to trimming and J lost 7 bases; unmatched junction nucleotides: 6. The length of the CDR3 is 14 residues.

This clone was observed a single time. This sequence joins TRBV3-1 (or the pseudogene TRBV3-2) and TRBJ2-7; D uncertain. Germline CDR1 and CDR2: LGHDT and YNNKEL (reference sequence). Trimming stripped 1 base from V and 1 base from J, with 5 bases between. CDR3 size: 13 residues. The CDR3 loop reads CASSQVNSYEQYF. The CDR3 bases are TGTGCCAGCAGCCAAGTAAATTCCTACGAGCAGTACTTC.

This chain joins TRBV12-3 or TRBV12-4 and TRBJ2-3, with TRBD2 matching 8 bases. The CDR3 length is 13 residues. The V gene end was trimmed by 10 bases and the J gene end by 3 bases; junction bases not matched to a gene: 6. This CDR3 reads CATHSGATDTQYF. Here the CDR3 DNA reads TGTGCCACCCATAGCGGGGCAACAGATACGCAGTATTTT.

This clone occurred a few times. The chain employs TRBV3-1 (or the pseudogene TRBV3-2) and TRBJ1-2; D call uncertain. CDR1 is LGHDT, CDR2 YNNKEL, per germline (reference sequence). The CDR3 contains 14 residues. Trimming took 6 bases from V and 8 from J, leaving 19 bases between them. As DNA, the CDR3 is TGTGCCAGCAGTTCCACCCGGGATCTACCGGGCTACACCTTC. Translated: CASSSTRDLPGYTF.

V usage is TRBV5-1 and J usage is TRBJ2-7; 9 positions agree with TRBD1. CDR1 is SGHRS and CDR2 is YFSETQ in the germline V gene. The CDR3 is 16 residues long. After removal of 3 bases from V and 5 bases from J, the junction contained 12 bases not matched to a gene. CDR3 nucleotide sequence: TGCGCCAGCAGCTCCTCGGCCCCCGGGACAGGGAACGAGCAGTACTTC. Encoded protein: CASSSSAPGTGNEQYF.

V and J are TRBV5-4 and TRBJ2-3; perhaps TRBD2 as D (6 bases). V was clipped by 3 bases and J by 4 bases, with 15 bases between them. Germline V gene data show CDR1 as SGHNT and CDR2 as YYREEE (reference sequence). The CDR3 extends over 15 amino acids. The CDR3 region has the DNA TGTGCCAGCAGCTCGGGACTGCAACTAGCAGATACGCAGTATTTT. Translated, it gives CASSSGLQLADTQYF.

J is TRBJ1-4 and V is TRBV3-1 (or the pseudogene TRBV3-2); D is uncertain. Looked up from germline, CDR1 is LGHDT and CDR2 is YNNKEL (reference sequence). Deletions cut 4 bases from V and 8 bases from J, with 17 bases between. This CDR3 comprises 15 residues. In DNA, the CDR3 is TGTGCCAGCAGCCCCGGGAGCATGGTCGGGGAAAAACTGTTTTTT. Its translation is CASSPGSMVGEKLFF.

The V gene is TRBV4-2, the J gene TRBJ1-1, with a weak D call TRBD1 (6 bases). Per the germline V gene, CDR1 is LGHNA and CDR2 is YNFKEQ. Trimming left V 1 base short and J 1 base short, with 13 bases between. This CDR3 is built from 16 residues. DNA for the CDR3: TGTGCCAGCAGCCAAGTCATAGGGACACAGAACACTGAAGCTTTCTTT. Its protein is CASSQVIGTQNTEAFF.

The chain links TRBV9 to TRBJ1-6; D is uncertain. V was trimmed by 3 bases and J by 9 bases, leaving 10 bases between them. CDR3 length: 13 amino acids. Per germline, CDR1 SGDLS and CDR2 YYNGEE. CDR3 region: CASSEKEGSPLHF. DNA of the CDR3: TGTGCCAGCAGCGAGAAGGAGGGTTCACCCCTCCACTTT.

The chain joins TRBV7-2 to TRBJ2-3, with 7 nucleotides matching TRBD2. The germline V gene has CDR1 SGHTA and CDR2 FQGNSA. The CDR3 has 14 residues. Trimming at V came to 1 base and at J to 4 bases, leaving 2 bases not matched to a gene. The CDR3 is CASSLGLAPDTQYF. The CDR3, as DNA: TGTGCCAGCAGCTTAGGACTAGCCCCAGATACGCAGTATTTT.

This CDR3 is CATTAGPTDTQYF. DNA of the CDR3: TGTGCCACCACGGCGGGGCCCACAGATACGCAGTATTTT. The chain joins TRBV24-1 to TRBJ2-3; D possibly corresponds to TRBD2 (6 bases). The CDR3 is 13 amino acids. With 8 bases removed from V and 2 bases from J, the gap between germline ends came to 10 bases. Germline V lookup: CDR1 KGHDR, CDR2 SFDVKD.

J is TRBJ2-1 and V is TRBV19, with 8 positions matching TRBD2. This CDR3 has 14 residues. Unmatched junction bases numbered 3, after V lost 3 bases and J lost 5 bases. Germline CDR1 reads LNHDA; CDR2 reads SQIVND (reference sequence). The CDR3 reads CASSIRGGNNEQFF. The CDR3 DNA reads as TGTGCCAGTAGTATCCGGGGGGGGAACAATGAGCAGTTCTTC. Together with reference TRBV19 and TRBJ2-1, the CDR3 gives the full variable domain: DGGITQSPKYLFRKEGQNVTLSCEQNLNHDAMYWYRQDPGQGLRLIYYSQIVNDFQKGDIAEGYSVSREKKESFPLTVTSAQKNPTAFYLCASSIRGGNNEQFFGPGTRLTVL.

The sample holds a few counts of this clone. The chain joins TRBV27 to TRBJ2-4; possible D gene TRBD1, 6 bases. The germline V and J ends were trimmed by 2 bases and 0 bases, with 11 bases remaining between them. The CDR3 has 16 amino acids. Germline V gene lookup returns CDR1 MNHEY and CDR2 SMNVEV (reference sequence). The CDR3 nucleotides are TGTGCCAGCAGTTTAAGTACAGGGTTAGCCAAAAACATTCAGTACTTC. Its translation is CASSLSTGLAKNIQYF.

The chain employs TRBV19 and TRBJ2-5, with TRBD2 matching 12 bases. After removal of 5 bases from V and 9 bases from J, the junction contained 19 bases not matched to a gene. CDR3 size: 18 residues. The germline V gene encodes CDR1 LNHDA and CDR2 SQIVND (reference sequence). CDR3 DNA: TGTGCCAGTAGTCACCGTCCCGGGACTAGCGGGCAACTGGTGTCCCAGTACTTC. Amino acids: CASSHRPGTSGQLVSQYF.

There are a few counts of this clone. The chain recombines TRBV2 with TRBJ2-3, with a possible D match to TRBD2 (7 bases). The V gene lost 6 bases and the J gene lost 3 bases, with 16 bases spanning the gap. The CDR3 has 15 amino acids. Germline V gene sequence: CDR1 SNHLY, CDR2 FYNNEI. This CDR3 is CASRDYGGPTDTQYF. The CDR3 nucleotides are TGTGCCAGCAGGGACTACGGGGGGCCGACAGATACGCAGTATTTT.

The rearrangement joins TRBV14 to TRBJ1-3; 7 positions match TRBD1. The CDR3 is 14 residues long. Germline trimming cut 4 bases from V and 3 bases from J; bases unmatched to any gene: 3. Germline V gives CDR1 SGHDN, CDR2 FVKESK. CDR3 bases: TGTGCCAGCAGCCCACGACAGGGTGGAAACACCATATATTTT. Translation: CASSPRQGGNTIYF.

The rearrangement joins TRBV30 to TRBJ1-4, with D perhaps TRBD1 (5 bases). The CDR3 totals 13 residues. Trimming took off 5 bases at V and 4 bases at J, with 11 bases between the two ends. From germline, CDR1 is GTSNPN and CDR2 SVGIG (reference sequence). This CDR3 reads CAWSAGINEKLFF. CDR3 sequence (DNA): TGTGCCTGGTCTGCAGGGATTAATGAAAAACTGTTTTTT.

This clone was seen a single time. The V call is TRBV5-4, the J call TRBJ1-1, with 11 bases aligning to TRBD1. J gave up 0 bases and V 4 bases, and 5 bases lay outside the gene matches. Germline CDR1 and CDR2: SGHNT and YYREEE (reference sequence). CDR3 length equals 16 residues. CDR3 region: CASSADRGRMNTEAFF. The CDR3 DNA follows: TGTGCCAGCAGCGCGGACAGGGGGCGAATGAACACTGAAGCTTTCTTT.

V and J are TRBV2 and TRBJ2-7, with 7 bases aligning to TRBD2. The V gene end was trimmed by 8 bases and the J gene end by 4 bases; junction bases not matched to a gene: 8. The CDR3 is 13 residues long. The germline V gene has CDR1 SNHLY and CDR2 FYNNEI. This CDR3 is CASFGGVGYEQYF. The CDR3 DNA is TGTGCCAGCTTTGGGGGGGTTGGTTACGAGCAGTACTTC.

The CDR3 DNA reads TGCGCCAGCAGCCTTGGGGCCGGTAGCAGTTCACCCCTCCACTTT. This gives the protein CASSLGAGSSSPLHF. This chain uses TRBV5-1 with TRBJ1-6; a weak D match, TRBD1 (5 bases). This CDR3 is built from 15 residues. Between the trimmed V and J ends, which lost 4 bases and 9 bases, there was a span of 17 bases. Germline-derived CDR1 and CDR2 are SGHRS and YFSETQ.